The rows below give T cell receptor beta chains drawn from one sample of a study of cytomegalovirus exposure and HLA in healthy donors. TCRdb keeps only in-frame clones here, not all; method: immunoSEQ multiplex PCR. Of about 120,000 clones listed, approximately 80% are singletons. What was sequenced was PBMCs. The receptors were gathered from a woman younger than 30 in good health and CMV-seronegative. Each CDR3 is given without its conserved first and last residue. The order of the fields is J gene, clone size, D gene, V gene, CDR3 protein. A D gene is named only where the DNA matches it firmly. A row's size may be missing; if present it is once, few, many or a size class.

j_gene: TRBJ2-4
abundance: once
d_gene: -
v_gene: TRBV23-1
CDR3aa: ASSQQTKNIQY

j_gene: TRBJ2-4
abundance: -
d_gene: TRBD1
v_gene: TRBV7-8
CDR3aa: ASSPRQGTRIAKNIQY

j_gene: TRBJ1-5
abundance: -
d_gene: -
v_gene: TRBV7-2
CDR3aa: ASSPEFYSNQPQH

j_gene: TRBJ2-5
abundance: -
d_gene: TRBD2
v_gene: TRBV7-6
CDR3aa: ASSLGLAGGKTQY

j_gene: TRBJ2-1
abundance: -
d_gene: TRBD1
v_gene: TRBV6-5
CDR3aa: ASSYPGGRNEQF

j_gene: TRBJ1-1
abundance: -
d_gene: -
v_gene: TRBV5-6
CDR3aa: ASSAKSGLNTEAF

j_gene: TRBJ1-1
abundance: -
d_gene: -
v_gene: TRBV12-5
CDR3aa: ASGLVLVGDTEAF

j_gene: TRBJ1-2
abundance: -
d_gene: TRBD1
v_gene: TRBV5-1
CDR3aa: ASSPGGDGYGYT

j_gene: TRBJ1-5
abundance: few
d_gene: -
v_gene: TRBV29-1
CDR3aa: SVLPGPGGNQPQH

j_gene: TRBJ1-1
abundance: -
d_gene: TRBD1
v_gene: TRBV5-1
CDR3aa: ASSLGQGNEAF

j_gene: TRBJ2-2
abundance: few
d_gene: -
v_gene: TRBV7-9
CDR3aa: SSSLAWRGQGGELF